The clone carrying this T cell receptor beta chain was counted at least ten times. These data originate in a study of blood T cells in healthy people across ages. Those donating, healthy Caucasian individuals from Russia, were aged 6 to 90. Extraction of total RNA produced a minimum of 6 micrograms from each sample. Germline V gene data show CDR1 as SEHNR and CDR2 as FQNEAQ (reference sequence). This CDR3 comprises 11 residues. V lost 5 bases and J 5 bases, leaving 7 bases between the germline ends. The authors ran a second PCR of about 6 to 11 cycles using a sample-barcoded 5' primer and a J-beta primer mix. TCRdb independently ran MiXCR on the 5' RACE reads; one entry per CDR3 protein. This sample yields 1.5 million to 2 million distinct CDR3 sequences, of which 49% are seen a single time; over 2% belongs to the top ten.

Sequencing used blood. The receptor's source is a woman in her thirties or forties in good health. The rearrangement links TRBV7-9 to TRBJ2-7, with D hard to call. The CDR3 sequence: CASSPLNEQYF. The CDR3 DNA reads TGTGCCAGCAGCCCGCTAAACGAGCAGTACTTC.